This T cell receptor (beta chain) was sequenced in a study of memory CD4+ T cells and cytomegalovirus serostatus. Study observations and caveats: Suggested: most of the CMV-linked TCR signature lies in CD4+ memory cells. CMV serostatus prediction reached median AUC about 0.95, or 0.9 with US-trained model.

Points on this clone: Its antigen is still unknown.

Single viable CD3+CD4+CD8-CD45RO+ cells were sorted as the memory CD4+ T cells. Serostatus was set by detecting CMV pp150, pp28, p38, p52 IgG. The repertoire was sequenced with immunoSEQ multiplex PCR; TCRdb's copy has only in-frame clones and lacks some. This repertoire shows some 67,000 clones, about 70% found once; its top ten account for about 4.7%. The sequencing sample was made of memory CD4+ T cells from blood. This TCR was sampled from an adult in good health and CMV-seropositive.

The CDR3 coding sequence is TGTGCCAGCAGGGGGAGGGACGCGAACACTGAAGCTTTCTTT. This encodes CASRGRDANTEAFF. The chain links TRBV2 to TRBJ1-1; weak D call: TRBD1 (5 bases). CDR3 length: 14 residues. Per germline, CDR1 SNHLY and CDR2 FYNNEI. The V end lost 6 bases, the J end lost 1 base, and 12 bases lay between the germline ends.